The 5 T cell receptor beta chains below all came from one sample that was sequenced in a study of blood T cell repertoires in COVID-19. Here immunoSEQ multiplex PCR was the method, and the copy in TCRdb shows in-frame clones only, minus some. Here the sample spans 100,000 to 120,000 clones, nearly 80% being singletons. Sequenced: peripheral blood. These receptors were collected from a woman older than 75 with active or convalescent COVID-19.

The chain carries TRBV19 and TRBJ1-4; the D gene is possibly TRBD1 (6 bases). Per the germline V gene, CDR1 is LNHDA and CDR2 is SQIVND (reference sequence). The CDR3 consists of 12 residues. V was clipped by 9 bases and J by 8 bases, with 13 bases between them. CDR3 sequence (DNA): TGTGCCAGCCAGGACAGAGGGGAAAAACTGTTTTTT. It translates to CASQDRGEKLFF.

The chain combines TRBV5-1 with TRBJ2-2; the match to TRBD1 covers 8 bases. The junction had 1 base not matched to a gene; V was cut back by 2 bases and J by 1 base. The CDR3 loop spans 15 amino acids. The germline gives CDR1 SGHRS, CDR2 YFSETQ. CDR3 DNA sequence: TGCGCCAGCAGCTTCGGGACAGGGAACACCGGGGAGCTGTTTTTT. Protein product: CASSFGTGNTGELFF.

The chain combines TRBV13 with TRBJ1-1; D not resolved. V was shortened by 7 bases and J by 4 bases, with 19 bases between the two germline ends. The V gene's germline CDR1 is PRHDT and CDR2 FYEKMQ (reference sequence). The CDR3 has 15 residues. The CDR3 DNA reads TGTGCCAGCAACTCCCCAAGCCCTAGATCCACTGAAGCTTTCTTT. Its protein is CASNSPSPRSTEAFF.

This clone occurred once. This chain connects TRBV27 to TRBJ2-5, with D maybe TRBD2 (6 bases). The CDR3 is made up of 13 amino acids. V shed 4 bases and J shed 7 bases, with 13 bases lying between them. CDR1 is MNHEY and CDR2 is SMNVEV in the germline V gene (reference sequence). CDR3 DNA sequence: TGTGCCAGCAGTTCTCCGGGACTTCGGACCCAGTACTTC. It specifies CASSSPGLRTQYF.

The chain's CDR3 is CASSWDYTQETQYF. CDR3 DNA sequence: TGTGCCAGCAGTTGGGACTACACGCAAGAGACCCAGTACTTC. The rearrangement joins TRBV6-5 to TRBJ2-5; 7 nucleotides line up with TRBD2. Germline values: CDR1 MNHEY, CDR2 SVGAGI. V lost 4 bases, J lost 2 bases, and 4 bases stayed unmatched. CDR3 length: 14 residues.